This TCR beta chain was sequenced during a study of T cells in Graves' hyperthyroidism and ophthalmopathy. The TCR beta CDR3 regions underwent amplification using RNA transcripts as the source. The HTBI primer set drove a first-round RT-PCR of the TCR CDR3. From the multiplex PCR reads, TCRdb called clonotypes with MiXCR, one entry per CDR3 protein. The table records some 400,000 distinct CDR3 sequences, more than 11% of them present only once. Regarding this clonotype: This sequence may be a read error, since a much larger clone differs from it by one base.

Sequences were obtained from blood. This receptor was obtained from an older woman with Graves' hyperthyroidism.

The CDR3 reads CASSVWRADTGELFF. The CDR3 nucleotides read TGTGCCAGCAGCGTATGGAGGGCGGACACCGGGGAGCTGTTTTTT. The genes are TRBV9 and TRBJ2-2; D perhaps matches TRBD2 (6 bases). Germline V gives CDR1 SGDLS, CDR2 YYNGEE. V dropped 1 base and J dropped 3 bases, with 10 bases sitting between them. The CDR3 spans 15 residues.